A single sample gave rise to the 10 T cell receptor beta chains below, sequenced in a study of control samples from healthy donors and cancer patients (dated by TCRdb to between 2020 and 2021). Receptor amplification or capture employed the immunoSEQ multiplex PCR assay. Here the immuneACCESS table is served through TCRdb, limited to in-frame sequences with V and J called. Missing clones are a known gap in these copies; in checked studies unresolved V genes cover under half, and the rest lacks a known reason. This sample holds about 110,000 clones; about nine tenths were observed only once. About 4.7% of the sample is in the top ten clones. The specimen was blood. These receptors were obtained from a human donor in good health. The donor label of this sample is uncertain.

The chain uses TRBV23-1 and TRBJ1-1, with unresolved D. TRBV23-1 is labeled an ORF, and its function is uncertain. The CDR3 has 14 amino acids. V dropped 3 bases and J dropped 0 bases, with 8 bases sitting between them. The CDR3 bases are TGCGCCAGCAGTCAGATGGTATTGAACACTGAAGCTTTCTTT. Protein product: CASSQMVLNTEAFF.

About this clone: Other DNA sequences of this sample code for an identical CDR3. The chain has TRBV28 and TRBJ1-2, with TRBD1 as a possible D gene (6 bases). The germline V gene has CDR1 MDHEN and CDR2 SYDVKM. The V end lost 3 bases, the J end lost 4 bases, and 6 bases lay between the germline ends. This CDR3 spans 12 amino acids. The CDR3 loop is CASSFRGYGYTF. CDR3 nucleotide sequence: TGTGCCAGCAGTTTCAGGGGCTATGGCTACACCTTC.

V and J are TRBV19 and TRBJ2-5; D is uncertain. Trimming removed 4 bases from V and 5 bases from J, with 14 bases in between. Germline lookup yields CDR1 LNHDA and CDR2 SQIVND (reference sequence). The CDR3 loop spans 14 amino acids. The CDR3 region has the DNA TGTGCCAGTAGTACCCTTACTTTAGGGGAGACCCAGTACTTC. It codes for CASSTLTLGETQYF.

CDR3 nucleotide sequence: TGTGCCAGCAGCCAAGGGTGGAGAAGCTCCTACGAGCAGTACTTC. It codes for CASSQGWRSSYEQYF. The chain has TRBV4-2 and TRBJ2-7; no clear D gene. Per germline, CDR1 LGHNA and CDR2 YNFKEQ. This CDR3 has 15 residues. Trimming removed 1 base from V and 0 bases from J, with 10 bases in between.

The chain uses TRBV19 and TRBJ1-5; possibly TRBD1 for D (5 bases). CDR1 is LNHDA and CDR2 is SQIVND in the germline V gene (reference sequence). The CDR3 has 15 residues. Trimming cost V 5 bases and J 0 bases, with 11 bases left between them. DNA for the CDR3: TGTGCCAGTAGTCAACGGGGCAATAGCAATCAGCCCCAGCATTTT. Residues: CASSQRGNSNQPQHF.

The chain is built from TRBV6-5 and TRBJ2-1, with 13 bases aligning to TRBD2. The CDR3 is 14 residues long. In germline, CDR1 is MNHEY, CDR2 SVGAGI. The J segment lost 4 bases and the V segment lost 6 bases, leaving 0 bases of the junction unmatched. CDR3 sequence reads: CASRLAGGYNEQFF. The CDR3 DNA reads as TGTGCCAGCAGACTAGCGGGGGGGTACAATGAGCAGTTCTTC.

The V gene is TRBV25-1, the J gene TRBJ2-5; TRBD1 aligns across 7 bases. This CDR3 region has 13 residues. V dropped 4 bases and J dropped 2; count of bases not matched to a gene: 1. Germline V gives CDR1 MGHDK, CDR2 SYGVNS. CDR3 DNA: TGTGCCAGCAGTGGGACAGGTCAAGAGACCCAGTACTTC. It codes for CASSGTGQETQYF.

This chain links TRBV10-1 with TRBJ2-3; 7 bases map to TRBD1. The CDR3 runs to 13 residues. J lost 5 bases, V lost 8 bases, and 7 bases had no gene match. CDR1 is WNHNN and CDR2 is SYGVQD in the germline V gene (reference sequence). Here the CDR3 reads CASRLQGEDTQYF. As DNA, the CDR3 is TGCGCCAGCCGCCTGCAGGGGGAAGATACGCAGTATTTT.

V and J are TRBV30 and TRBJ1-6, with TRBD1 matching 8 bases. CDR1 GTSNPN and CDR2 SVGIG come from the germline V gene (reference sequence). V was clipped by 0 bases and J by 0 bases; unmatched bases: 7. The CDR3 is 18 residues long. CDR3 region: CAWSVRQGSSSYNSPLHF. The CDR3 DNA sequence: TGTGCCTGGAGTGTACGACAGGGGTCGAGCTCCTATAATTCACCCCTCCACTTT.

The genes are TRBV30 and TRBJ1-5; TRBD1 agrees at 8 bases. The CDR3 length is 13 residues. The germline gives CDR1 GTSNPN, CDR2 SVGIG (reference sequence). Germline trimming cut 2 bases from V and 5 bases from J; bases unmatched to any gene: 2. CDR3 amino acids: CAWSLQGDQPQHF. The CDR3, as DNA: TGTGCCTGGAGTTTACAGGGGGATCAGCCCCAGCATTTT.